What follows are 6 T cell receptor beta chains derived from one specimen sequenced in a study of STAT5B mutations in CD4+ large granular lymphocyte leukemia. The protocol was immunoSEQ multiplex PCR, while the TCRdb copy is restricted to in-frame clones and leaves out a portion. The sample shows about 35,000 clones, approximately 71% of them seen only once. The sequenced sample was CD4+ T cells from blood buffy coats. Receptor source: a human donor in good health.

There are a few counts of this clone. The rearrangement links TRBV7-3 to TRBJ1-5, with 10 bases matching TRBD1. Trimming took 7 bases from V and 7 from J; bases not matched to a gene: 10. Germline lookup yields CDR1 SGHTA and CDR2 FQGTGA. The CDR3 is 15 residues long. The CDR3 bases are TGTGCCAGCATCCCGGGACAGGGGAGGAGACAGCCCCAGCATTTT. It codes for CASIPGQGRRQPQHF.

This clone was seen only once. This chain connects TRBV7-2 to TRBJ1-5; D perhaps matches TRBD1 (5 bases). CDR3 length: 14 amino acids. Looked up from germline, CDR1 is SGHTA and CDR2 is FQGNSA. V was cut by 9 bases and J by 5 bases, with 17 bases left in between. CDR3 sequence (DNA): TGTGCCAGTAATGGGGGAAAGGAACATCAGCCCCAGCATTTT. Translating gives CASNGGKEHQPQHF.

The CDR3 sequence: CASIAGGPRDEQFF. The DNA of the CDR3 is TGCGCCAGCATAGCGGGGGGGCCCCGGGATGAGCAGTTCTTC. The gene calls are TRBV5-1 and TRBJ2-1; 11 nucleotides line up with TRBD2. J lost 8 bases, V lost 6 bases, and 7 bases had no gene match. This CDR3 spans 14 amino acids. Germline CDR1 SGHRS, CDR2 YFSETQ.

The chain couples TRBV11-3 to TRBJ2-5; 7 bases are shared with TRBD1. Germline V gene data show CDR1 as SGHNT and CDR2 as YENEEA. Germline trimming cut 1 base from V and 1 base from J; bases unmatched to any gene: 9. The CDR3 length is 17 residues. The CDR3 is CASSLVWGQQSQETQYF. CDR3 in DNA: TGTGCCAGCAGCTTAGTTTGGGGACAGCAATCCCAAGAGACCCAGTACTTC. The entire variable domain, with the rest obtained from reference TRBV11-3 and TRBJ2-5, is as follows: EAGVVQSPRYKIIEKKQPVAFWCNPISGHNTLYWYLQNLGQGPELLIRYENEEAVDDSQLPKDRFSAERLKGVDSTLKIQPAELGDSAVYLCASSLVWGQQSQETQYFGPGTRLLVL.

This chain connects TRBV5-6 to TRBJ2-5, with D tentatively TRBD2 (5 bases). TRBJ2-7 matches the DNA end more closely, so the J call is doubtful. Germline CDR1 is SGHDT and CDR2 is YYEEEE. The CDR3 consists of 14 residues. DNA for the CDR3: TGTGCCAGCAGCTCCCTCGGGGTTCGCTACGAGCAGTACTTC. Translation gives CASSSLGVRYEQYF.

The gene calls are TRBV5-6 and TRBJ2-6; tentative D call: TRBD1 (5 bases). The CDR3 has 15 amino acids. With 3 bases removed from V and 2 bases from J, the gap between germline ends came to 9 bases. In germline, CDR1 is SGHDT, CDR2 YYEEEE. The CDR3 DNA is TGTGCCAGCAGCTCTGGGGCTCCTGGGGCCAACGTCCTGACTTTC. Protein: CASSSGAPGANVLTF.